This T cell receptor (beta chain) was obtained from a study of CD8 T cells in Susac syndrome (dated by TCRdb to about 2019). Regarding the complete study: The study used repertoire sequencing to test whether antigen drove CD8+ T cell activation and differentiation in Susac syndrome. Here is what the overall study found, with its caveats: The TCR sequencing and HLA analysis was acknowledged to have included a relatively small number of individuals.

RNA was extracted using the RNeasy kit, and roughly 0.5 to 1 microgram was reverse transcribed with random hexamers. The immunoSEQ multiplex PCR assay, which covers 54 Vbeta and 13 Jbeta segments, was used to amplify TCR beta CDR3 regions. Bias from PCR amplification was corrected by using a synthetic template baseline for primer optimization and for computational correction. As for the authors' bioinformatics: Only productive sequences were kept, with reads annotated to V, D and J genes according to IMGT and analyzed in immunoSEQ Analyzer. Clonality was calculated as one minus the Shannon entropy normalized by log2 of the number of productive unique sequences. For each patient and control, public and private clones were evaluated within the 100 most prevalent clones. Clones were defined as Susac-specific when absent from the healthy and MS cohorts, from about 1,100 published viral clones and from other ImmuneACCESS disease sequences. The raw public data were reprocessed by TCRdb itself: fastp quality trimming at Q25, MiXCR clonotype calling, in-frame beta chains only. Each entry merges the rows of one CDR3 protein and shows their most common DNA and genes. The V and J calls shown here were made by TCRdb, not taken from the authors' results. For this sample there are approximately 200,000 distinct CDR3 sequences; 95% appear just once. The ten largest make up roughly 0.095% of the sample.

A word on this clonotype: Its recognized antigen is unknown. The input lacks base qualities; no much larger clone sits a single base away.

Peripheral blood CD8+ and CD4+ T cells from healthy donors, Susac syndrome patients and multiple sclerosis patients were profiled by high-throughput TCR beta sequencing. Multiple sclerosis controls were treatment-naive patients with stable or active relapsing-remitting disease fulfilling revised McDonald criteria. CD8+ TEMRA cells were enriched by FACS, while bulk CD8+ and CD4+ T cells were purified by magnetic negative isolation. Blood was drawn into EDTA tubes, processed within 24 hours, and PBMCs were isolated by density gradient centrifugation. PBMCs intended for TCR sequencing were frozen in liquid nitrogen and were later thawed in a 37 degrees C water bath. The sorted or isolated CD4+, CD8+ and CD8+ TEMRA cells reached a purity of at least 90%. Sequences LGHDT (CDR1) and YNNKEL (CDR2) are obtained from the germline V gene (reference sequence). V is pruned by 0 bases and J by 11 bases, leaving 10 bases of the junction without a gene match. The CDR3 measures 16 amino acids from cysteine to phenylalanine. The CDR3 DNA has 48 bases and is translated from base 1.

The origin of this receptor is a human donor with multiple sclerosis. The receptor chain draws on TRBV3-1 and TRBJ2-1; 10 of the junction bases match TRBD2. Sequencing was carried out using CD4+ T cells from PBMCs. For the CDR3, the sequence is CASSQDELAGRRKQFF. The DNA sequence is TGTGCCAGCAGCCAAGATGAACTAGCGGGAAGGCGGAAGCAGTTCTTC.